A selection of T cell receptor beta chains follows, all from one sample in a study of blood T cells in healthy people across ages. TCRdb used MiXCR to reprocess the 5' RACE reads, holding one entry per CDR3 protein. The sample gives approximately 2,000,000 distinct CDR3 sequences, about 39% of which show up once; 20% to 25% is in the top ten. The sample consisted of blood. Receptors were obtained from a human donor in good health. CDR3s leave out the opening cysteine and the closing phenylalanine or tryptophan.

j_call	v_call	cdr3_aa
TRBJ2-3	TRBV11-2	ASSPDWNTDTQY
-	TRBV5-8	ASSFTNPPGYNEQY
TRBJ1-5	TRBV6-5	ASSSWGGNQPQH
TRBJ1-6	TRBV7-8	ASSRVENSPLH
TRBJ2-7	TRBV29-1	SVEGGTTYEQY
TRBJ2-1	TRBV4-3	ASSQDRLAGFYNEKF
TRBJ2-1	TRBV5-1	ASSLEGFSSYNEQF
TRBJ2-3	TRBV7-3	ASSSPSGGYTDTQY
-	TRBV6-2/TRBV6-3	ASRSDRALYEQY
TRBJ2-5	TRBV12-3/TRBV12-4	ASSVEGSETQY
TRBJ1-5	TRBV24-1	ATSDSNSPNQPQH
TRBJ2-1	TRBV12-3/TRBV12-4	ASGDPGGTSSYSEQF
TRBJ2-1	TRBV4-1	ASSPLPDRDEQF
TRBJ2-3	TRBV11-2	ASSPPFRTTDTQY
TRBJ1-5	TRBV20-1	SAAFGPFGNQPQH
TRBJ2-6	TRBV24-1	ATSDLNWT
TRBJ1-6	TRBV4-3	ASSQEGTLWSPLH
TRBJ2-1	TRBV5-1	ASSLSLAAYNEQF
-	TRBV5-1	ASSQRPGSLGEQY
TRBJ2-2	TRBV12-5	ASGLYSLNTGELF
TRBJ1-4	TRBV7-9	ASSTRQARNEKLF
TRBJ2-3	TRBV12-3/TRBV12-4	ASRPGTGIGRDTQY
TRBJ2-1	TRBV29-1	SVEGFLAGVSSYEQF
TRBJ2-3	TRBV25-1	ASSVRLVNTQY
TRBJ2-7	TRBV28	ASTPSGTRSYEQY
TRBJ1-2	TRBV7-9	ASSKEPNYGYT
TRBJ2-5	TRBV11-1	ASSLETIQETQY
TRBJ2-3	TRBV20-1	SAPSLGGDTQY
TRBJ1-5	TRBV12-3/TRBV12-4	ASSFGLFNQPQH
TRBJ2-7	TRBV2	ASGTVFDYEQY
TRBJ2-5	TRBV5-4	ASQLAGPEETQY
TRBJ2-6	TRBV7-2	ASSLGGPAGANVLT
TRBJ1-2	TRBV29-1	SVTEGGGYGYT
-	TRBV9	ASSATGLEQY
TRBJ1-2	TRBV10-3	AISVWGDYGYT
TRBJ2-4	TRBV7-2	ASSSDRYTTKQY
TRBJ2-1	TRBV29-1	SVEDPGTGPNEQF
TRBJ2-4	TRBV12-3/TRBV12-4	ASSLVGGNIQY
TRBJ1-6	TRBV20-1	SAPGVGNSPLH
TRBJ1-6	TRBV12-3/TRBV12-4	ASRRQGNSPLH
TRBJ1-5	TRBV7-9	ANSGTGGSYGPQH
TRBJ2-3	TRBV4-2	ASGPSDTDTQY
TRBJ2-5	TRBV20-1	SARDRRGGRIETQY
TRBJ2-7	TRBV19	ASSIELADFSYEQY
TRBJ2-1	TRBV7-2	ASSRGKSSGGLYEQF
TRBJ2-1	TRBV7-2	ASSYRDRGEQF
TRBJ2-3	TRBV7-2	ASSLVLLGTDTQY
TRBJ2-6	TRBV6-1	ASSDTGANSGANVLT